The next 17 T cell receptor beta chains were all read from a single sample in a study of T cells in Graves' hyperthyroidism and ophthalmopathy. Amplification of TCR beta CDR3 regions was performed using RNA transcripts as template. Researchers ran a first-round RT-PCR on the TCR CDR3 using the HTBI primer set. TCRdb reprocessed the multiplex PCR reads with MiXCR, giving one entry per CDR3 protein. The sample lists 530,000 or so distinct CDR3 sequences, 24% seen once, with 10% to 12% in the top ten. The sequenced sample was blood. These receptors were collected from a woman aged 25 to 39 with Graves' ophthalmopathy.

Many counts were recorded for this clonotype. This sequence joins TRBV27 and TRBJ1-5; unclear D gene. This CDR3 spans 13 amino acids. The germline V gene has CDR1 MNHEY and CDR2 SMNVEV (reference sequence). V was shortened by 3 bases and J by 7 bases, with 10 bases between the two germline ends. The CDR3 nucleotides are TGTGCCAGCAGTTTTCTGGACGGCCAGCCCCAGCATTTT. It encodes CASSFLDGQPQHF.

The chain links TRBV30 to TRBJ2-2; a weak D match, TRBD1 (5 bases). This CDR3 region has 13 residues. With 0 bases removed from V and 7 bases from J, the gap between germline ends came to 9 bases. The germline V gene encodes CDR1 GTSNPN and CDR2 SVGIG (reference sequence). The CDR3 here is CAWSVDRYGELFF. The CDR3 DNA follows: TGTGCCTGGAGTGTAGACAGATACGGGGAGCTGTTTTTT.

Many counts were recorded for this clonotype. The chain uses TRBV7-6 and TRBJ2-7; D is perhaps TRBD2 (5 bases). Trimming shortened V by 0 bases and J by 4 bases, and 10 bases separated the two germline ends. This CDR3 spans 14 amino acids. In germline, CDR1 is SGHVS, CDR2 FNYEAQ. CDR3 nucleotide sequence: TGTGCCAGCAGCTTAGCAGGAGGTCTTTACGAGCAGTACTTC. Its translation is CASSLAGGLYEQYF.

This clonotype was seen many times. This chain joins TRBV29-1 and TRBJ1-1; perhaps TRBD1 as D (6 bases). Between the trimmed V and J ends, which lost 7 bases and 4 bases, there was a span of 16 bases. The CDR3 runs 13 residues. Germline CDR1 reads SQVTM; CDR2 reads ANQGSEA. The CDR3 bases are TGCAGCGGTAGGGGGGGAATGGGCACTGAAGCTTTCTTT. It codes for CSGRGGMGTEAFF. Based on the CDR3 plus reference TRBV29-1 and TRBJ1-1, the full variable domain is SAVISQKPSRDICQRGTSLTIQCQVDSQVTMMFWYRQQPGQSLTLIATANQGSEATYESGFVIDKFPISRPNLTFSTLTVSNMSPEDSSIYLCSGRGGMGTEAFFGQGTRLTVV.

Only a few counts were recorded for this clonotype. For the CDR3, the DNA is TGCGCCAGCAGCCAACGGTCGGGGGAGGGCATTCAGTACTTC. Translating gives CASSQRSGEGIQYF. This sequence joins TRBV4-3 and TRBJ2-4; 7 bases line up with TRBD2. The V gene's germline CDR1 is LGHNA and CDR2 YSLEER. The CDR3 spans 14 residues. V lost 2 bases, J lost 9 bases, and 7 bases stayed unmatched.

This clonotype has just a few counts. V gene TRBV4-1 combines with J gene TRBJ2-6, with D maybe TRBD1 (5 bases). CDR1 and CDR2 (germline): MGHRA, YSYEKL. Trimming took off 4 bases at V and 1 base at J, with 14 bases between the two ends. The CDR3 has 17 amino acids. In nucleotides, the CDR3 is TGCGCCAGCAGCCGAGCTCTAACAGGATCTGGGGCCAACGTCCTGACTTTC. This gives the protein CASSRALTGSGANVLTF.

This clonotype was observed many times. The gene calls are TRBV11-2 and TRBJ2-7; D not certain. CDR1 SGHAT and CDR2 FQNNGV come from the germline V gene. The CDR3 runs 13 residues. V shed 3 bases and J shed 7 bases, with 13 bases lying between them. CDR3 DNA sequence: TGTGCCAGCAGCTTTAGTAGACGCGAGGAGCAGTACTTC. Protein: CASSFSRREEQYF.

This clonotype was picked up many times. V gene TRBV12-3 or TRBV12-4 combines with J gene TRBJ1-1, with D possibly being TRBD1 (5 bases). This CDR3 contains 12 residues. The ends were cut back, 8 bases at V and 4 bases at J, with 11 bases in the middle. CDR3 loop: CASGQGGTEAFF. DNA of the CDR3: TGTGCCAGCGGGCAGGGTGGCACTGAAGCTTTCTTT.

The gene calls are TRBV6-5 and TRBJ2-7; D gene unclear. There are 12 residues in the CDR3. Trimming shortened V by 4 bases and J by 3 bases, and 7 bases separated the two germline ends. CDR1 MNHEY and CDR2 SVGAGI come from the germline V gene. The CDR3 DNA follows: TGTGCCAGCAGTTCACTATACTACGAGCAGTACTTC. Its translation is CASSSLYYEQYF.

This clonotype occurred many times. The chain carries TRBV5-1 and TRBJ1-2; the D gene is possibly TRBD1 (5 bases). CDR3 length: 13 residues. V was pared by 5 bases and J by 4 bases, with 12 bases between. Germline assignment: CDR1 SGHRS and CDR2 YFSETQ. The CDR3 nucleotides read TGCGCCAGCAGTGCGGGACTGGGCTATGGCTACACCTTC. Its translation is CASSAGLGYGYTF.

This clonotype has at least ten counts. The chain employs TRBV30 and TRBJ1-5; tentatively, D is TRBD1 (6 bases). The CDR3 totals 13 residues. Trimming removed 7 bases from V and 3 bases from J, with 13 bases in between. Germline-derived CDR1 and CDR2 are GTSNPN and SVGIG (reference sequence). CDR3 amino acids: CAFSGHHNQPQHF. CDR3 nucleotides: TGTGCCTTTTCGGGACACCACAATCAGCCCCAGCATTTT.

V gene TRBV27 combines with J gene TRBJ2-7, with D uncertain. There are 15 residues in the CDR3. Germline V CDR1 and CDR2: MNHEY, SMNVEV (reference sequence). V was shortened by 6 bases and J by 0 bases, with 15 bases between the two germline ends. The CDR3 DNA reads as TGTGCCAGCAGCCAACAGCGCGACATCTCCTACGAGCAGTACTTC. Protein product: CASSQQRDISYEQYF.

This clonotype has at least ten counts. The chain uses TRBV6-1 and TRBJ1-1, with 7 nucleotides matching TRBD1. Germline trimming cut 5 bases from V and 0 bases from J; bases unmatched to any gene: 18. The CDR3 has 19 amino acids. Germline assignment: CDR1 MNHNS and CDR2 SASEGT. The CDR3 DNA follows: TGTGCCAGCAGTCAAGGAGATTGGGACAGTTGGGAAATGAACACTGAAGCTTTCTTT. It codes for CASSQGDWDSWEMNTEAFF.

This clonotype occurred many times. The chain couples TRBV29-1 to TRBJ1-2, with D possibly being TRBD1 (5 bases). The ends were cut back, 4 bases at V and 5 bases at J, with 17 bases in the middle. Germline CDR1 is SQVTM and CDR2 is ANQGSEA. This CDR3 is built from 14 residues. The CDR3 reads CSVGFGREAYGYTF. CDR3 nucleotides: TGCAGCGTTGGGTTTGGCAGGGAGGCTTATGGCTACACCTTC. The whole variable domain, filled in from reference TRBV29-1 and TRBJ1-2, reads SAVISQKPSRDICQRGTSLTIQCQVDSQVTMMFWYRQQPGQSLTLIATANQGSEATYESGFVIDKFPISRPNLTFSTLTVSNMSPEDSSIYLCSVGFGREAYGYTFGSGTRLTVV.

Ten or more counts support this clonotype. The CDR3 region has the DNA TGTGCCAGCAGTGACTCAACAGGGGGTCCCTCTGGGGCCAACGTCCTGACTTTC. Translating gives CASSDSTGGPSGANVLTF. V gene TRBV6-4 combines with J gene TRBJ2-6, with 8 bases aligning to TRBD1. This CDR3 comprises 18 residues. After removal of 0 bases from V and 0 bases from J, the junction contained 4 bases not matched to a gene. The germline gives CDR1 MRHNA, CDR2 SNTAGT.

This sequence joins TRBV6-2 or TRBV6-3 and TRBJ2-7; D gene unclear. The V gene lost 0 bases and the J gene lost 0 bases, with 6 bases spanning the gap. Per the germline V gene, CDR1 is MNHEY and CDR2 is SVGEGT. This CDR3 has 14 residues. CDR3 nucleotide sequence: TGTGCCAGCAGTTACTCGGAAGCCTCCTACGAGCAGTACTTC. This codes for CASSYSEASYEQYF.

This clonotype was recorded at least ten times. V usage is TRBV4-3 and J usage is TRBJ1-2, with a tentative D call TRBD1 (5 bases). CDR1 is LGHNA and CDR2 is YSLEER in the germline V gene. This CDR3 region has 16 residues. V lost 0 bases, J lost 4 bases, and 15 bases lay in between. The CDR3 region is CASSQERKGTLYGYTF. CDR3 DNA sequence: TGCGCCAGCAGCCAAGAACGTAAAGGGACTCTCTATGGCTACACCTTC.